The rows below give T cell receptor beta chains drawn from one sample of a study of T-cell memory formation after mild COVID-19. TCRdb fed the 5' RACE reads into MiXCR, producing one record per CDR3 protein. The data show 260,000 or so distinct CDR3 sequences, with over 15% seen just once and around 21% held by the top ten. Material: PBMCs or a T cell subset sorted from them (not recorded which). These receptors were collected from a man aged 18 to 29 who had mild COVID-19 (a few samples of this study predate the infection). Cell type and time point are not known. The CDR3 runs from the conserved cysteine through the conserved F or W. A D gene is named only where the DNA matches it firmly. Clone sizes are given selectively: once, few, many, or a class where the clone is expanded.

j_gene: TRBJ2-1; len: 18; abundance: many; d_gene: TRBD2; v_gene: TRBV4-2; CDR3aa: CASSQGAGTSRSYNEQFF; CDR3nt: TGTGCCAGCAGCCAGGGGGCCGGGACTAGCCGATCCTACAATGAGCAGTTCTTC
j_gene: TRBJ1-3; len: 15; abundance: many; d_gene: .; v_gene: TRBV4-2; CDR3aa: CASSQQGPYGNTIYF; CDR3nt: TGTGCCAGCAGCCAACAGGGGCCCTATGGAAACACCATATATTTT
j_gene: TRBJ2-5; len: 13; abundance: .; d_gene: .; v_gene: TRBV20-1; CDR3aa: CSVEVGGQETQYF; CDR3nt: TGCAGTGTCGAGGTTGGCGGGCAAGAGACCCAGTACTTC
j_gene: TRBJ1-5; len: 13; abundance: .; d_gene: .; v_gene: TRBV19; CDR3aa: CASSIRLDQPQHF; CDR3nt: TGTGCCAGTAGTATCCGGCTAGATCAGCCCCAGCATTTT
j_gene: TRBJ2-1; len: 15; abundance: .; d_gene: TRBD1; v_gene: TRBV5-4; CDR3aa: CASGFGDRGYNEQFF; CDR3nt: TGTGCCAGCGGCTTTGGAGACAGGGGCTACAATGAGCAGTTCTTC
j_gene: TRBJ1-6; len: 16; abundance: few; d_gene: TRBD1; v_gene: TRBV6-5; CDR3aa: CASSSLGTVGDSPLHF; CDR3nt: TGTGCCAGCAGTTCGCTCGGGACAGTCGGGGATTCACCCCTCCACTTT
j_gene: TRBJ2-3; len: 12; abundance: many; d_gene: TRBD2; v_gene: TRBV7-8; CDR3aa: CASSLAGGTQYF; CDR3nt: TGTGCCAGCAGCTTAGCGGGAGGGACGCAGTATTTT
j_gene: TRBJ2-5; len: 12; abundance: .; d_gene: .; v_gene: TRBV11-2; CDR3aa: CASSFSQETQYF; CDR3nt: TGTGCCAGCAGCTTCAGCCAAGAGACCCAGTACTTC
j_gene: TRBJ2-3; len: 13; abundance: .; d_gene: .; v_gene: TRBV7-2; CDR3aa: CASSPISVDTQYF; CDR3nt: TGTGCCAGCAGCCCTATTAGCGTGGATACGCAGTATTTT
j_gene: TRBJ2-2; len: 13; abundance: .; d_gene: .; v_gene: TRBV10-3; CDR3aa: CAIRVTGTGELFF; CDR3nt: TGTGCCATCAGAGTAACAGGGACCGGGGAGCTGTTTTTT
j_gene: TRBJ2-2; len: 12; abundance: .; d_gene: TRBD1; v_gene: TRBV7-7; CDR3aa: CASTPIRGQLFF; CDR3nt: TGTGCCAGCACCCCTATTAGGGGGCAGCTGTTTTTT
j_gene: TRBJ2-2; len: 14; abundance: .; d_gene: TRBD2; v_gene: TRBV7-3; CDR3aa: CASSLASGTGELFF; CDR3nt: TGTGCCAGCAGCTTGGCTAGCGGCACCGGGGAGCTGTTTTTT
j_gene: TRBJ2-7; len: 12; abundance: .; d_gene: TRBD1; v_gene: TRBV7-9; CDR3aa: CASSLAGTAQYF; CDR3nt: TGTGCCAGCAGCTTAGCGGGGACAGCACAGTACTTC
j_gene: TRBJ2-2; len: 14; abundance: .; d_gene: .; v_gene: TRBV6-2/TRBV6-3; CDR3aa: CASSWLAYTGELFF; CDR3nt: TGTGCCAGCAGTTGGTTGGCTTATACCGGGGAGCTGTTTTTT
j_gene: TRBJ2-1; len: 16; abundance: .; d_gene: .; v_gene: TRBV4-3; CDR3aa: CASSQDLGGGRYEQFF; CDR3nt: TGCGCCAGCAGCCAAGATCTAGGGGGTGGTAGGTATGAGCAGTTCTTC